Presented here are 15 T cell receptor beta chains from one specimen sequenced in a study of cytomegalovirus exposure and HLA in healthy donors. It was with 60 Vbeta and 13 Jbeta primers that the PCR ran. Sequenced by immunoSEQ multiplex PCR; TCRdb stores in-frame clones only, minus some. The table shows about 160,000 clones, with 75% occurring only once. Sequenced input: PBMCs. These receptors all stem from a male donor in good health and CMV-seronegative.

The CDR3 DNA follows: TGTGCCAGCAGCTTAGAGGAGGGGCGAAGGGGCTACACCTTC. Protein product: CASSLEEGRRGYTF. The chain recombines TRBV7-9 with TRBJ1-2; perhaps TRBD1 as D (5 bases). Per germline, CDR1 SEHNR and CDR2 FQNEAQ (reference sequence). The length of the CDR3 is 14 residues. V lost 1 base to trimming and J lost 8 bases, with 14 bases between them.

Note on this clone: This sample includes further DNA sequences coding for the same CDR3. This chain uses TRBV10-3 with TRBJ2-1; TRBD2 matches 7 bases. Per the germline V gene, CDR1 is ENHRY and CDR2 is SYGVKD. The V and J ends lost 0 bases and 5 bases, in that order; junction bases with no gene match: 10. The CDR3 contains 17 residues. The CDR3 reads CAISESRASGDNNEQFF. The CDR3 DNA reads TGTGCCATCAGTGAGTCGAGGGCTAGCGGCGATAACAATGAGCAGTTCTTC.

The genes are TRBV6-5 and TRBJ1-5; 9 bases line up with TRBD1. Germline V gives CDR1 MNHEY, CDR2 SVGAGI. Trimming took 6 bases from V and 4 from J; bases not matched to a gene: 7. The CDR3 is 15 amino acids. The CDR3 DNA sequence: TGTGCCAGCAGGATCCGGACAGGGGTTAATCAGCCCCAGCATTTT. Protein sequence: CASRIRTGVNQPQHF.

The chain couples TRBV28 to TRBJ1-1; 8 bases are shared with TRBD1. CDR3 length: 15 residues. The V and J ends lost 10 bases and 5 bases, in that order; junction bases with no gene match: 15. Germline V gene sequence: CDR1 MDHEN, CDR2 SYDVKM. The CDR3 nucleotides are TGTGCCACAGAGGGTTCAGGGGGCGTGTGGACTGAAGCTTTCTTT. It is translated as CATEGSGGVWTEAFF.

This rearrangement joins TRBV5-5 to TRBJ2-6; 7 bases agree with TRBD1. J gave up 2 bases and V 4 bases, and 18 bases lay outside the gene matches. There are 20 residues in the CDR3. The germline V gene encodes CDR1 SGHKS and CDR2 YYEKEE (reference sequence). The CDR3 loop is CASSRRRQGIFVTGANVLTF. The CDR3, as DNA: TGTGCCAGCAGCAGAAGGAGACAGGGAATTTTCGTCACTGGGGCCAACGTCCTGACTTTC. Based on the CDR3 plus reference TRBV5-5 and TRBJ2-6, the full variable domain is DAGVTQSPTHLIKTRGQQVTLRCSPISGHKSVSWYQQVLGQGPQFIFQYYEKEERGRGNFPDRFSARQFPNYSSELNVNALLLGDSALYLCASSRRRQGIFVTGANVLTFGAGSRLTVL.

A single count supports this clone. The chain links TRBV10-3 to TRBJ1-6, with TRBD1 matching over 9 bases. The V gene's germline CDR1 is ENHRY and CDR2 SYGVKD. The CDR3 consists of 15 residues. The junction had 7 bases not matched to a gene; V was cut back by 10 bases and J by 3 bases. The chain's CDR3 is CATEDRGSYNSPLHF. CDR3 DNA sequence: TGTGCCACCGAGGACAGGGGTAGCTATAATTCACCCCTCCACTTT.

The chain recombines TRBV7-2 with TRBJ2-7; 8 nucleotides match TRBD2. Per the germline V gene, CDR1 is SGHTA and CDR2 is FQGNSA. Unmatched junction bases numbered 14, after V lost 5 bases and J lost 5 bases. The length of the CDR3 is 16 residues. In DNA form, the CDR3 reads TGTGCCAGCAGCCCGACCTTGGGCAGCGGGAGTAACGAGCAGTACTTC. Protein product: CASSPTLGSGSNEQYF. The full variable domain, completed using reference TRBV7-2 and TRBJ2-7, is GAGVSQSPSNKVTEKGKDVELRCDPISGHTALYWYRQSLGQGLEFLIYFQGNSAPDKSGLPSDRFSAERTGGSVSTLTIQRTQQEDSAVYLCASSPTLGSGSNEQYFGPGTRLTVT.

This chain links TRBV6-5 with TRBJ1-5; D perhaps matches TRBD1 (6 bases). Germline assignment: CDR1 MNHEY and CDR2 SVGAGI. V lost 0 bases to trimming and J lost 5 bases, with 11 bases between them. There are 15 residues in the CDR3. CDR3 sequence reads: CASSYSRGGHQPQHF. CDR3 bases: TGTGCCAGCAGTTACTCCAGGGGAGGGCATCAGCCCCAGCATTTT.

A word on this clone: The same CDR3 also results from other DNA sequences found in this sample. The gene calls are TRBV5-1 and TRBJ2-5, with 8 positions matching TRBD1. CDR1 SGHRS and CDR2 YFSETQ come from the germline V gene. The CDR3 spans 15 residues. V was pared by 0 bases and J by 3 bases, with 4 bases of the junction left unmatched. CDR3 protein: CASSLAGTGKETQYF. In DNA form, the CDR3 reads TGCGCCAGCAGCTTGGCCGGGACAGGAAAAGAGACCCAGTACTTC. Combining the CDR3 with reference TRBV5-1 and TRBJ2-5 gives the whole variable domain KAGVTQTPRYLIKTRGQQVTLSCSPISGHRSVSWYQQTPGQGLQFLFEYFSETQRNKGNFPGRFSGRQFSNSRSEMNVSTLELGDSALYLCASSLAGTGKETQYFGPGTRLLVL.

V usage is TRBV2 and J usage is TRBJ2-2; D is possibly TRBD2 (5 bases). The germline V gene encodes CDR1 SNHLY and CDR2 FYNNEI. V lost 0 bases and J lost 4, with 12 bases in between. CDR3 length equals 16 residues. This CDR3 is CASSEALRLTTGELFF. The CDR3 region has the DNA TGTGCCAGCAGTGAAGCGCTTCGACTAACCACCGGGGAGCTGTTTTTT.

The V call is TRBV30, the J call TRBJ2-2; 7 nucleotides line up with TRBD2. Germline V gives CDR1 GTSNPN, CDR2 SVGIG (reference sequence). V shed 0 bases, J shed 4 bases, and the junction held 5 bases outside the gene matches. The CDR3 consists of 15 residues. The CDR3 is CAWSVGRGLTGELFF. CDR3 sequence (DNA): TGTGCCTGGAGTGTAGGGAGGGGCCTCACCGGGGAGCTGTTTTTT.

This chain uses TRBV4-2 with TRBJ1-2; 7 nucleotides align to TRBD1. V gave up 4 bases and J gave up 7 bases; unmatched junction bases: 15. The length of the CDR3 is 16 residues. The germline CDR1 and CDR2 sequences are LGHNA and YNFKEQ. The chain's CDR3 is CASSRGTEIISTGYTF. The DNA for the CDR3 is TGTGCCAGCAGCCGTGGGACAGAAATAATTTCCACTGGCTACACCTTC.

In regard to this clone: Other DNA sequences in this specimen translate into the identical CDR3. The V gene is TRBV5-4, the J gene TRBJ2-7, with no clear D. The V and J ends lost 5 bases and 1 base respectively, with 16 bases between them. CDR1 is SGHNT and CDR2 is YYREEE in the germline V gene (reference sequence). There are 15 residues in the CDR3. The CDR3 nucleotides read TGTGCCAGCAGTCTGGAATTGGGCACTTCCTACGAGCAGTACTTC. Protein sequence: CASSLELGTSYEQYF.

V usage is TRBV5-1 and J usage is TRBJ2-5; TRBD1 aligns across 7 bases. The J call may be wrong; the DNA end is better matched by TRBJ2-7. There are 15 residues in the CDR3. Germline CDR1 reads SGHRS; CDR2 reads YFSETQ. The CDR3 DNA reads TGCGCCAGCAGCTTGGGTGGGACAGTCACCTACGAGCAGTACTTC. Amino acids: CASSLGGTVTYEQYF.

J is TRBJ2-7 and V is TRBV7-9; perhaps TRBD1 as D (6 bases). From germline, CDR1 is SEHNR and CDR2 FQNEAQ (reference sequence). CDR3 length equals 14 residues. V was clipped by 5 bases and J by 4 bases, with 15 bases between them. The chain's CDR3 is CASSTDRSWYEQYF. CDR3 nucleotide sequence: TGTGCCAGCAGCACTGACAGGAGTTGGTACGAGCAGTACTTC.